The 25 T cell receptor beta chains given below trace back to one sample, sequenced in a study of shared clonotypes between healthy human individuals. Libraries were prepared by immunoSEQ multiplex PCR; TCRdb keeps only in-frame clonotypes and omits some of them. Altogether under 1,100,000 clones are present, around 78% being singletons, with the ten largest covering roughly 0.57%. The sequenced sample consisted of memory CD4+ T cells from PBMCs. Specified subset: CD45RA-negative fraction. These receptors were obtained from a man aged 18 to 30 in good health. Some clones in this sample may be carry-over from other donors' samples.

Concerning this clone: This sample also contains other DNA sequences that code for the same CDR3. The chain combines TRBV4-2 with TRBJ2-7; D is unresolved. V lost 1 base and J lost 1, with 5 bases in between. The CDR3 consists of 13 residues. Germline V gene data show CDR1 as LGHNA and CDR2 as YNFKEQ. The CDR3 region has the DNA TGTGCCAGCAGCCAAGGGCCATCCTACGAGCAGTACTTC. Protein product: CASSQGPSYEQYF.

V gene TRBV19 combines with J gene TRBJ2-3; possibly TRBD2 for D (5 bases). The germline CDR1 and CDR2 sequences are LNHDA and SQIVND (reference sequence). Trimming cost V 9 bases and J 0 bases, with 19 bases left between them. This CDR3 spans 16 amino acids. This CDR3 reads CASTYSGFTSTDTQYF. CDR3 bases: TGTGCCAGCACCTACAGCGGATTCACTAGCACAGATACGCAGTATTTT. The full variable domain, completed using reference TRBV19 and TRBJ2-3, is DGGITQSPKYLFRKEGQNVTLSCEQNLNHDAMYWYRQDPGQGLRLIYYSQIVNDFQKGDIAEGYSVSREKKESFPLTVTSAQKNPTAFYLCASTYSGFTSTDTQYFGPGTRLTVL.

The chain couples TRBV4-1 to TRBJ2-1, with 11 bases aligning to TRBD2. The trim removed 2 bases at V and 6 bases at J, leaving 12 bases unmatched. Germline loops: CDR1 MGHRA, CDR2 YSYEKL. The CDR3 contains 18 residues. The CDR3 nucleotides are TGCGCCAGCAGCCAAAGTCCCTCTCCTAGCGGGAGGTTCAATGAGCAGTTCTTC. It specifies CASSQSPSPSGRFNEQFF.

The CDR3 sequence: CASSPEGQRNNEQFF. CDR3 sequence (DNA): TGTGCCAGCAGCCCCGAGGGACAGAGAAACAATGAGCAGTTCTTC. The V call is TRBV5-4, the J call TRBJ2-1, with 7 bases matching TRBD1. The CDR3 sequence is 15 residues long. Germline V lookup: CDR1 SGHNT, CDR2 YYREEE (reference sequence). The junction had 9 bases not matched to a gene; V was cut back by 4 bases and J by 5 bases.

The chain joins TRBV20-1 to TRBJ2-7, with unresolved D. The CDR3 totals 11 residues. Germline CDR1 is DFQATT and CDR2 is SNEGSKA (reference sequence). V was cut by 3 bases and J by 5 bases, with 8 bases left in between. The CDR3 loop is CSASPQNEQYF. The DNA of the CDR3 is TGCAGTGCTAGTCCGCAGAACGAGCAGTACTTC.

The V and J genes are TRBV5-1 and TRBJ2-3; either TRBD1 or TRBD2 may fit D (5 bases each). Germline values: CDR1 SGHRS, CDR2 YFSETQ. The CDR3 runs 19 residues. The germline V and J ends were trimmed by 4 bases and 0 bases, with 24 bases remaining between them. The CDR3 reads CASSNLPGVGGKSTDTQYF. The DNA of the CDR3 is TGCGCCAGCAGCAACCTCCCCGGGGTTGGGGGAAAGAGCACAGATACGCAGTATTTT. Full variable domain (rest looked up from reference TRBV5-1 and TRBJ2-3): KAGVTQTPRYLIKTRGQQVTLSCSPISGHRSVSWYQQTPGQGLQFLFEYFSETQRNKGNFPGRFSGRQFSNSRSEMNVSTLELGDSALYLCASSNLPGVGGKSTDTQYFGPGTRLTVL.

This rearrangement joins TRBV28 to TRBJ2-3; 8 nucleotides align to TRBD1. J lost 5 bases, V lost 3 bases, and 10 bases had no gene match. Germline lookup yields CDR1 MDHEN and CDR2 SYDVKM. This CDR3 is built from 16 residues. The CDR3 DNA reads TGTGCCAGCAGTTTGCGGCAGGGGGCAGGTGAAGATACGCAGTATTTT. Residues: CASSLRQGAGEDTQYF.

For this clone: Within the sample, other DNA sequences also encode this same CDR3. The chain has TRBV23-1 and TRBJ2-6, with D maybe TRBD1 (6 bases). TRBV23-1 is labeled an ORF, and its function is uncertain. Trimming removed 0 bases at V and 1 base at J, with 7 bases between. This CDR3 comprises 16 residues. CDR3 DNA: TGCGCCAGCAGTCAATCAGGGGGATCTGGGGCCAACGTCCTGACTTTC. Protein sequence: CASSQSGGSGANVLTF.

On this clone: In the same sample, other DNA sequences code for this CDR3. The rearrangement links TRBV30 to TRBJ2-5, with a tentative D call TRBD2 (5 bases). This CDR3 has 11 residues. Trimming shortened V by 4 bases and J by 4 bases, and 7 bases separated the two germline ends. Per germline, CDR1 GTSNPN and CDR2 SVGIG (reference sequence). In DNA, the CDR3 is TGTGCCTGGACTGGAGGAGAGACCCAGTACTTC. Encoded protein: CAWTGGETQYF.

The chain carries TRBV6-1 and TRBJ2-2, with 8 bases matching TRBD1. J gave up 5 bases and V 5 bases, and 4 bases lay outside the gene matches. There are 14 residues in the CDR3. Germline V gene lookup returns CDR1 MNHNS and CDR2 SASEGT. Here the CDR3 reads CASSQGAETGELFF. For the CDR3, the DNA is TGTGCCAGCAGTCAGGGGGCAGAGACCGGGGAGCTGTTTTTT.

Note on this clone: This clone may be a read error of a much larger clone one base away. The CDR3 sequence: CSVEWEGPRSYEQYF. The CDR3 coding sequence is TGCAGCGTTGAATGGGAGGGTCCTCGCTCCTACGAGCAGTACTTC. This chain links TRBV29-1 with TRBJ2-7, with 7 bases that match TRBD2. J lost 0 bases, V lost 2 bases, and 7 bases had no gene match. Germline V gene lookup returns CDR1 SQVTM and CDR2 ANQGSEA. The CDR3 has 15 amino acids.

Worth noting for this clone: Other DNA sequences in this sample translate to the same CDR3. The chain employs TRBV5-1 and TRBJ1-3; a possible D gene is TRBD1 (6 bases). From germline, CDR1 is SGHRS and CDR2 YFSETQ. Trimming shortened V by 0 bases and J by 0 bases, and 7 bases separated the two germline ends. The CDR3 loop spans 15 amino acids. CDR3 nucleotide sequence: TGCGCCAGCAGCTTGGCCAGGGGCTCTGGAAACACCATATATTTT. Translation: CASSLARGSGNTIYF.

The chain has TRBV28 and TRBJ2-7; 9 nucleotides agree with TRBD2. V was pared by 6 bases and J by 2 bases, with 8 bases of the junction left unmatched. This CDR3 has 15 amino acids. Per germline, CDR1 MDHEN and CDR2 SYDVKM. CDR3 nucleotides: TGTGCCAGCAGCCCAGTGCAGCGGGGGGCCTACGAGCAGTACTTC. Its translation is CASSPVQRGAYEQYF.

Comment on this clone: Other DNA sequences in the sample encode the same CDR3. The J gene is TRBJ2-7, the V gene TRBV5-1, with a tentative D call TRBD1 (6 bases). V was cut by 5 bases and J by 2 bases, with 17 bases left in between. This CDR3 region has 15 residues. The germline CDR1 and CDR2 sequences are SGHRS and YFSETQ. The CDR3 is CASSGGTGITYEQYF. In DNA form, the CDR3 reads TGCGCCAGCAGTGGGGGAACAGGGATAACCTACGAGCAGTACTTC.

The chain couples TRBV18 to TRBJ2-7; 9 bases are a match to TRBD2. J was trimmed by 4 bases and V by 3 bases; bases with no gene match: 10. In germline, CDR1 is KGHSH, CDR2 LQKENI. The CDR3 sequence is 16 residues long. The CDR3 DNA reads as TGTGCCAGCTCACCCCCCCGGCGGGAGGGCCGTTACGAGCAGTACTTC. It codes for CASSPPRREGRYEQYF.

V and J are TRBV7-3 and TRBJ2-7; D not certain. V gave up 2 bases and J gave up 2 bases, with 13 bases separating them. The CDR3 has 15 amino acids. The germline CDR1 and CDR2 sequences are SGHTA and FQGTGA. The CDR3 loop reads CASSLGPFPAYEQYF. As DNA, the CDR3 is TGTGCCAGCAGCTTAGGTCCGTTCCCGGCCTACGAGCAGTACTTC.

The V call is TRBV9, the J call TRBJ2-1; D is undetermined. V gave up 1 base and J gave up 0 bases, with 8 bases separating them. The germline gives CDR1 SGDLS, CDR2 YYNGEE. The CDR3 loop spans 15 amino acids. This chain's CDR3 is CASSVFGSSYNEQFF. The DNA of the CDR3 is TGTGCCAGCAGCGTATTTGGTAGCTCCTACAATGAGCAGTTCTTC.

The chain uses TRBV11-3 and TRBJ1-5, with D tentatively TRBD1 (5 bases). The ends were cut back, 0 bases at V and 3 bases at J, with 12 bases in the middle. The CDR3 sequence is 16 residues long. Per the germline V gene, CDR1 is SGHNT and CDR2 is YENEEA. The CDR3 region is CASSLERGSVNQPQHF. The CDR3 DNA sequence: TGTGCCAGCAGCTTAGAGAGGGGATCGGTCAATCAGCCCCAGCATTTT.

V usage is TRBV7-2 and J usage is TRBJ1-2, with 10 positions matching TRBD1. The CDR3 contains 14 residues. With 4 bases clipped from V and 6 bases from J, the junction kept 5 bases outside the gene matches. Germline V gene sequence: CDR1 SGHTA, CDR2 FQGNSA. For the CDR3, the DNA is TGTGCCAGCAGCTCGACAGGGGGCAGGGATGGCTACACCTTC. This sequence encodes CASSSTGGRDGYTF.

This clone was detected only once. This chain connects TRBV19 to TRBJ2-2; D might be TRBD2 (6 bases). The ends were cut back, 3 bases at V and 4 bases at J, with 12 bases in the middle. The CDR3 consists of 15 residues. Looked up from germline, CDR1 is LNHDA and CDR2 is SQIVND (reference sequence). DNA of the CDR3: TGTGCCAGTAGTATTGCCGGCGGGGTCACCGGGGAGCTGTTTTTT. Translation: CASSIAGGVTGELFF.

The CDR3 sequence: CASTESQGARTEAFF. The CDR3 DNA sequence: TGCGCCAGCACGGAGTCACAGGGGGCGCGCACTGAAGCTTTCTTT. The chain has TRBV5-1 and TRBJ1-1; 9 bases agree with TRBD1. The CDR3 has 15 residues. J was trimmed by 4 bases and V by 6 bases; bases with no gene match: 10. From germline, CDR1 is SGHRS and CDR2 YFSETQ.

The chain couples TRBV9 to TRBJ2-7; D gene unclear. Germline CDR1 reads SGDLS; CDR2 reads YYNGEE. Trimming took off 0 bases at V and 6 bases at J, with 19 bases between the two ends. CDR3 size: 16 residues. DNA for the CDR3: TGTGCCAGCAGCGTAGGGGCGGACGTGGGGTACGGCGAGCAGTACTTC. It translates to CASSVGADVGYGEQYF.

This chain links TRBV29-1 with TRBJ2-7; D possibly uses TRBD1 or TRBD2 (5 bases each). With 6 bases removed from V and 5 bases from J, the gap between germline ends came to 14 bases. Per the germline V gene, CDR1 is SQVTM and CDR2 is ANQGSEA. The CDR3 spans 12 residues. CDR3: CSVQGVSNEQYF. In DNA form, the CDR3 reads TGCAGCGTCCAGGGAGTAAGCAACGAGCAGTACTTC.

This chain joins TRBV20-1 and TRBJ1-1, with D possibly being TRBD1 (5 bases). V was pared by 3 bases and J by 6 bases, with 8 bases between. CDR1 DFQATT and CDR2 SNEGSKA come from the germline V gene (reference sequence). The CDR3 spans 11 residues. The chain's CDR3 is CSASETAEAFF. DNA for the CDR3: TGCAGTGCTAGTGAGACAGCTGAAGCTTTCTTT.

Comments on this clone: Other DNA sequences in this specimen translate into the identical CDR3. CDR3 sequence (DNA): TGTGCCAGCAGTGAAGCAGGGGGAAACTATGGCTACACCTTC. Amino acid sequence: CASSEAGGNYGYTF. The chain uses TRBV6-1 and TRBJ1-2, with D possibly TRBD1 on 6 matching bases. This CDR3 has 14 residues. Trimming shortened V by 0 bases and J by 2 bases, and 7 bases separated the two germline ends. Germline V gives CDR1 MNHNS, CDR2 SASEGT.